The entry below describes one TCR beta chain. What it recognizes is unknown. Trimming shortened V by 2 bases and J by 5 bases, and 10 bases separated the two germline ends. The CDR3 spans 14 residues. Germline V gene sequence: CDR1 SNHLY, CDR2 FYNNEI. The entry originates in a study of cytotoxic CD8 clonotypes in ibrutinib-treated CLL. Study as a whole: Following a median around twelve months of treatment, with a range of 6 to 36, response samples were taken. Study outcomes and limitations: Treatment saw public clonotypes, which were uncommon, either contract or stay stable.

Method: immunoSEQ multiplex PCR; TCRdb's copy keeps in-frame clones and lacks some. The repertoire includes roughly 97,000 clones, 60% to 80% of them detected once, and around 30% sits in the top ten. The sequence came from a human donor with chronic lymphocytic leukemia. This chain connects TRBV2 to TRBJ1-5; the D gene is possibly TRBD1 (6 bases). The sample was PBMCs, taken after 12 months of ibrutinib treatment. CDR3: CASSENRAYQPQHF. The CDR3 nucleotides read TGTGCCAGCAGTGAAAACAGGGCGTATCAGCCCCAGCATTTT.